Listed below are T cell receptor beta chains from one sample, sequenced in a study of blood T cell repertoires in COVID-19. Profiled with immunoSEQ multiplex PCR; TCRdb holds only in-frame clones, not every one. The sample contains fewer than 350,000 clones, roughly 87% of which appear only once. The specimen sequenced was peripheral blood. Receptor source: a man aged 25-40 years with COVID-19, enrolled during active disease. Both conserved end residues are trimmed from each CDR3. Each record gives: V gene, J gene, CDR3 protein.

>TRBV28|TRBJ2-2
ASSSRTGANTGELF
>TRBV6-6|TRBJ1-2
ASNPRTGENYGYT
>TRBV9|TRBJ2-1
ASSPASSVNEQF
>TRBV24-1|TRBJ1-2
ATSDGTEYGYT
>TRBV15|TRBJ1-1
ATSGGQGRGAF
>TRBV18|TRBJ2-7
ASSPGQATYEQY
>TRBV12-3/TRBV12-4|TRBJ2-5
ASSLTGRETQY
>TRBV5-1|TRBJ2-6
ASSAVETGANVLT
>TRBV10-3|TRBJ1-1
AIGFPSTPTGKNTEAF
>TRBV11-2|TRBJ2-7
ASSPRTGSYEQY
>TRBV28|TRBJ2-7
ASSSSGTGQGEQY
>TRBV7-2|TRBJ2-7
ASSLAAFTYEQY
>TRBV9|TRBJ2-7
ASSRSTTLAGDEQY
>TRBV5-1|TRBJ2-5
ASTRLAGAWGQETQY
>TRBV7-2|TRBJ2-7
ASSSRGYEQY
>TRBV30|TRBJ2-7
ARRTGQGAYEQY
>TRBV28|TRBJ1-1
ASPDRGGTEAF
>TRBV7-3|TRBJ2-1
ASSSGTRVYNEQF
>TRBV19|TRBJ1-2
ASSIQGAYNGYT
>TRBV5-1|TRBJ1-1
ASSLAGHPRGHTEAF
>TRBV21-1|TRBJ1-2
ASSKVTLWTGLYGYT
>TRBV3-1/TRBV3-2|TRBJ2-7
ASSQGPSPIYDEQY
>TRBV5-6|TRBJ1-1
ASSFPTGGSGNTEAF
>TRBV6-5|TRBJ2-7
ASSYSGTSGYEQY
>TRBV27|TRBJ2-7
ASSLYTGPYEQY
>TRBV6-2/TRBV6-3|TRBJ2-3
ASSTPPTGTGRTDTQY
>TRBV2|TRBJ1-1
ASSATGGREPNTEAF
>TRBV5-4|TRBJ1-4
ASSLGRRAHEKLF
>TRBV29-1|TRBJ2-1
SGNLQGGQF
>TRBV5-1|TRBJ2-7
ASSLRLNSYEQY
>TRBV18|TRBJ1-2
ASSPGTGGDYGYT
>TRBV6-2/TRBV6-3|TRBJ1-4
ASSPKGGDEKLF
>TRBV5-4|TRBJ1-1
ASSLPMNTEAF
>TRBV11-1|TRBJ2-7
ASSSPNSGSSYEQY
>TRBV4-2|TRBJ2-7
ASSQEWGWVAGESYEQY
>TRBV19|TRBJ2-5
ASSVQAGGLKTQY
>TRBV6-5|TRBJ2-3
ASTGQGSTDTQY
>TRBV5-6|TRBJ1-5
ASSPGVGNQPQH
>TRBV5-4|TRBJ1-2
ASSPPPGPSNYGYT
>TRBV5-6|TRBJ2-5
ASSFGQPGGTQY
>TRBV19|TRBJ2-5
ASSLAGTVQETQY
>TRBV19|TRBJ1-2
ASSIQGIYGYT
>TRBV6-2/TRBV6-3|TRBJ2-3
ASSYGLVDTQY
>TRBV5-8|TRBJ2-5
ASILTGTSGGNQETQY
>TRBV6-2/TRBV6-3|TRBJ2-5
ASSSLVGETQY
>TRBV5-1|TRBJ1-5
ASSLVGGSNQPQH
>TRBV2|TRBJ2-2
ASSGLLFGRELF
>TRBV19|TRBJ1-1
ASRGQGAINTEAF
>TRBV11-1|TRBJ1-1
ASSPSRGPAEAF
>TRBV6-5|TRBJ2-5
ASSLSGDQETQY
>TRBV12-3/TRBV12-4|TRBJ2-3
ASSFVAPDTQY
>TRBV28|TRBJ2-2
ASSFTGAIGELF
>TRBV4-3|TRBJ2-5
ASSRTGQVQETQY
>TRBV9|TRBJ2-2
ASSDPPELSDSGELF
>TRBV6-6|TRBJ2-7
ASSPGTGANYEQY
>TRBV27|TRBJ1-1
ASSIRPGVEAF
>TRBV5-1|TRBJ2-5
ASSSVAGGPRETQY